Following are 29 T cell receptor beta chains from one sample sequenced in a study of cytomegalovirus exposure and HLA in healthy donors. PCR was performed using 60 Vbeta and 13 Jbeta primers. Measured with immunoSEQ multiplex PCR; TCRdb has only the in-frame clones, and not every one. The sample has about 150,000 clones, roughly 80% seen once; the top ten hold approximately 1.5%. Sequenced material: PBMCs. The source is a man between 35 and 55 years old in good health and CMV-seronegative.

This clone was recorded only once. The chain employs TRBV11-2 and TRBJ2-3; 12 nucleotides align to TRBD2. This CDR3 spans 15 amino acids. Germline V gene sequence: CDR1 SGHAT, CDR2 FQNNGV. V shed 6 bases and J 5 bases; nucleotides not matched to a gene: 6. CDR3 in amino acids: CASSWTSGVQDTQYF. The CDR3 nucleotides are TGTGCCAGCAGTTGGACTAGCGGGGTCCAAGATACGCAGTATTTT.

The CDR3 loop is CAISEEGQGAYEQYF. CDR3 in DNA: TGTGCCATCAGTGAGGAGGGACAGGGGGCCTACGAGCAGTACTTC. The chain combines TRBV10-3 with TRBJ2-7; 11 nucleotides match TRBD1. The germline V gene has CDR1 ENHRY and CDR2 SYGVKD. The CDR3 sequence is 15 residues long. J lost 2 bases, V lost 2 bases, and 2 bases had no gene match.

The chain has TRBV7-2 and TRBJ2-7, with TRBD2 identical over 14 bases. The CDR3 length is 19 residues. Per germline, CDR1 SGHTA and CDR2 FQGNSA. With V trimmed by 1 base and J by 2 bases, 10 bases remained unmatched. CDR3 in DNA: TGTGCCAGCAGCTTAGTCTCGCCGGGACTAGCGGGAGTAGCCTACGAGCAGTACTTC. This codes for CASSLVSPGLAGVAYEQYF.

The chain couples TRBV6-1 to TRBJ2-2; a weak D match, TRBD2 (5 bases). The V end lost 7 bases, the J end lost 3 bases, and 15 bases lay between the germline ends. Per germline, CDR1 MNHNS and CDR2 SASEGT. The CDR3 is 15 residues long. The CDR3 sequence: CASTQEAPDTGELFF. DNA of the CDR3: TGTGCCAGCACCCAGGAGGCGCCGGACACCGGGGAGCTGTTTTTT.

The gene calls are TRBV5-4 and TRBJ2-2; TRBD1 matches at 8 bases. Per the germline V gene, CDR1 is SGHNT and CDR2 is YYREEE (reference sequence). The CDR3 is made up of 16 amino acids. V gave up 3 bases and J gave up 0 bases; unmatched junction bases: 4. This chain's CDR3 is CASSWDRFANTGELFF. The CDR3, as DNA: TGTGCCAGCAGCTGGGACAGGTTCGCGAACACCGGGGAGCTGTTTTTT.

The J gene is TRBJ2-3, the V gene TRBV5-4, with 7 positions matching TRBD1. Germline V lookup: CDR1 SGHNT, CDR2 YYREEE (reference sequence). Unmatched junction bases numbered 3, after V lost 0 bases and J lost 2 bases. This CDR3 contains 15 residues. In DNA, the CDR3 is TGTGCCAGCAGCTTGGGGCAGGGGGACACAGATACGCAGTATTTT. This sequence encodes CASSLGQGDTDTQYF.

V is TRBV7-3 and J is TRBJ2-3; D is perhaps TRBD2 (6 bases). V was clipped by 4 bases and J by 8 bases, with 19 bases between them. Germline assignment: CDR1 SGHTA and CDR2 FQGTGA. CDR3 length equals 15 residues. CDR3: CASSSPRDSRGTQYF. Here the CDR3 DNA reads TGTGCCAGCAGCTCTCCCCGGGACTCCCGTGGTACGCAGTATTTT.

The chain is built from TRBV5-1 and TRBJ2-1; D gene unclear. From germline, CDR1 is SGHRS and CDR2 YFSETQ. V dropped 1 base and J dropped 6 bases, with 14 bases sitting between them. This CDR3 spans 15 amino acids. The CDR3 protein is CASSLRPESGNEQFF. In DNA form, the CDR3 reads TGCGCCAGCAGCTTGCGCCCCGAGTCGGGCAATGAGCAGTTCTTC. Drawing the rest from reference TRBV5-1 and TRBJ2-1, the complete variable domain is KAGVTQTPRYLIKTRGQQVTLSCSPISGHRSVSWYQQTPGQGLQFLFEYFSETQRNKGNFPGRFSGRQFSNSRSEMNVSTLELGDSALYLCASSLRPESGNEQFFGPGTRLTVL.

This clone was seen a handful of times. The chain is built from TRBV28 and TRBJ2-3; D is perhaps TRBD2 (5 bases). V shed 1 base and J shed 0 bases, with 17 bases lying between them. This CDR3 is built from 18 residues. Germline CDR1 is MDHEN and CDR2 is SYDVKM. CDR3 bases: TGTGCCAGCAGTTTATTAGCCCCCCTGCGGGCGAGCACAGATACGCAGTATTTT. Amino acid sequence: CASSLLAPLRASTDTQYF.

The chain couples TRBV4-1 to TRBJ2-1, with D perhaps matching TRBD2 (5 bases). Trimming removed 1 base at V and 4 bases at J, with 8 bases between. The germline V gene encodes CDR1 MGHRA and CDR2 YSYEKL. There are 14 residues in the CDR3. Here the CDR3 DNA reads TGCGCCAGCAGCCAAGGAGGGCAGTACAATGAGCAGTTCTTC. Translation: CASSQGGQYNEQFF.

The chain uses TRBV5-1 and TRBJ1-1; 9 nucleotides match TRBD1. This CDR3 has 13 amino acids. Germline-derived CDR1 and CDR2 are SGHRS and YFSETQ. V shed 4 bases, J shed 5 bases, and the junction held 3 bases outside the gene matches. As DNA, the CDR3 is TGCGCCAGCAGCCAAGGGACAGGGACTGAAGCTTTCTTT. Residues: CASSQGTGTEAFF.

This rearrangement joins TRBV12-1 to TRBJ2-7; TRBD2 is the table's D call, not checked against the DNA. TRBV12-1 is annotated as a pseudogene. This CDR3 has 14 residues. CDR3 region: CASSFIDGAYEQYF. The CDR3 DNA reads TGTGCCAGCAGCTTTATTGACGGAGCCTACGAGCAGTACTTC.

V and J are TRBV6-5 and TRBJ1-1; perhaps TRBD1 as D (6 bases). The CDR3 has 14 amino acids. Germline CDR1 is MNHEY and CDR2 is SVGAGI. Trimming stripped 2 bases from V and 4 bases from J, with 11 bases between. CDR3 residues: CASSYRTGSTEAFF. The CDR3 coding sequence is TGTGCCAGCAGTTACCGAACAGGGAGCACTGAAGCTTTCTTT.

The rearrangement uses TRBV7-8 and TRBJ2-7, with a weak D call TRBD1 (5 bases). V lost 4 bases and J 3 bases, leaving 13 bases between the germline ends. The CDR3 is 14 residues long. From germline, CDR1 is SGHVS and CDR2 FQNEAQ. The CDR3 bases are TGTGCCAGCAGCTCACCCAGGGAAGTCTACGAGCAGTACTTC. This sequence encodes CASSSPREVYEQYF. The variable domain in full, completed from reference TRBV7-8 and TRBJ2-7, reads GAGVSQSPRYKVAKRGQDVALRCDPISGHVSLFWYQQALGQGPEFLTYFQNEAQLDKSGLPSDRFFAERPEGSVSTLKIQRTQQEDSAVYLCASSSPREVYEQYFGPGTRLTVT.

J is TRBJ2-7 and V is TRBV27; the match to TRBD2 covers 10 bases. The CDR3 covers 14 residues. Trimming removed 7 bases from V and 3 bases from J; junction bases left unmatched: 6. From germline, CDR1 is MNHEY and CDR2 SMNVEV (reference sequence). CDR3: CASNSVAGGYEQYF. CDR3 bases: TGTGCCAGCAATTCAGTAGCGGGGGGCTACGAGCAGTACTTC.

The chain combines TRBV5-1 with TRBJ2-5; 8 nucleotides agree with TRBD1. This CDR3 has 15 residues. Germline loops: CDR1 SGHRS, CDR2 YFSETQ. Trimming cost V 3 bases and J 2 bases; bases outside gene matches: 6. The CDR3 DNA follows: TGCGCCAGCAGCTCCGGGACAGGAACACAAGAGACCCAGTACTTC. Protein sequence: CASSSGTGTQETQYF.

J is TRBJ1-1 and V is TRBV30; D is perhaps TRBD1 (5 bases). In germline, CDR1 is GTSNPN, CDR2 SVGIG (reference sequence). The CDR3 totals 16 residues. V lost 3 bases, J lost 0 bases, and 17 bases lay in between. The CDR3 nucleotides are TGTGCCTGGAGCAGGACCCCGGACATTATGAACACTGAAGCTTTCTTT. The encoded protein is CAWSRTPDIMNTEAFF.

CDR3 in DNA: TGTGCCAGCAGCATGCGGACAGGACAAGAGACCCAGTACTTC. Translation gives CASSMRTGQETQYF. The V call is TRBV9, the J call TRBJ2-5; 7 bases fit TRBD1. CDR1 is SGDLS and CDR2 is YYNGEE in the germline V gene. The length of the CDR3 is 14 residues. Trimming at V came to 4 bases and at J to 2 bases, leaving 5 bases not matched to a gene.

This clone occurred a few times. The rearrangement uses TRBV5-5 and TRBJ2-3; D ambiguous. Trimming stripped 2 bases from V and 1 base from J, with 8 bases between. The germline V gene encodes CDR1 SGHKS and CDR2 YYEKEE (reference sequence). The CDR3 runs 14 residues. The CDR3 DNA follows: TGTGCCAGCAGCTTCCAGGAAGGCACAGATACGCAGTATTTT. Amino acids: CASSFQEGTDTQYF.

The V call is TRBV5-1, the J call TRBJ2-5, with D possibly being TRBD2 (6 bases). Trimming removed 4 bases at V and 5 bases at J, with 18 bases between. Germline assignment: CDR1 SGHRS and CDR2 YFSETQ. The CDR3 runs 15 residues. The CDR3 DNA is TGCGCCAGCAGCCTGAGCAGGGAGGCGGGGGAGACCCAGTACTTC. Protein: CASSLSREAGETQYF.

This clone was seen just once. CDR3 DNA: TGTGCCAGTAGTTTCTTCCGGGGTGAACTGTTCTTC. Its translation is CASSFFRGELFF. V usage is TRBV19 and J usage is TRBJ2-1; D is perhaps TRBD2 (5 bases). Germline lookup yields CDR1 LNHDA and CDR2 SQIVND (reference sequence). The V end was cut by 5 bases, the J end by 15 bases, with 17 bases between. This CDR3 comprises 12 residues.

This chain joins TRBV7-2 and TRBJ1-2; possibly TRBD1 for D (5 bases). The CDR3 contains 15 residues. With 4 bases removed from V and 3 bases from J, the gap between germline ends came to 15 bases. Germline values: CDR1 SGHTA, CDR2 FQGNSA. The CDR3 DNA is TGTGCCAGCAGCTCAGATAGACAGAGCTACTATGGCTACACCTTC. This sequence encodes CASSSDRQSYYGYTF. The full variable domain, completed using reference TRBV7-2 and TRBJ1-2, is GAGVSQSPSNKVTEKGKDVELRCDPISGHTALYWYRQSLGQGLEFLIYFQGNSAPDKSGLPSDRFSAERTGGSVSTLTIQRTQQEDSAVYLCASSSDRQSYYGYTFGSGTRLTVV.

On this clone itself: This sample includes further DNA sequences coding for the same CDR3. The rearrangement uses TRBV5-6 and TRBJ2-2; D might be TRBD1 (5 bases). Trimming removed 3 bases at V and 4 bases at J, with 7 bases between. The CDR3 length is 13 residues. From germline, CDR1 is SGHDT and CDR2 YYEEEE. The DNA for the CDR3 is TGTGCCAGCAGCTCAGGGTTCACCGGGGAGCTGTTTTTT. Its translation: CASSSGFTGELFF.

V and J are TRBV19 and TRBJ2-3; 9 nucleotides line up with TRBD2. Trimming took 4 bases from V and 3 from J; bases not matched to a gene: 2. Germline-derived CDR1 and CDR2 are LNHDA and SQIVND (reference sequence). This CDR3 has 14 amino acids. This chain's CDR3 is CASSRLAETDTQYF. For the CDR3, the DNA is TGTGCCAGTAGTAGACTAGCGGAGACAGATACGCAGTATTTT.

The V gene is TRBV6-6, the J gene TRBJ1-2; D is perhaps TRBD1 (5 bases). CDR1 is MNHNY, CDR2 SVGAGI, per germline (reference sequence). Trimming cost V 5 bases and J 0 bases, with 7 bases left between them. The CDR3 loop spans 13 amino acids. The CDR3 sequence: CASSQTANYGYTF. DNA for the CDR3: TGTGCCAGCAGTCAGACAGCTAACTATGGCTACACCTTC.

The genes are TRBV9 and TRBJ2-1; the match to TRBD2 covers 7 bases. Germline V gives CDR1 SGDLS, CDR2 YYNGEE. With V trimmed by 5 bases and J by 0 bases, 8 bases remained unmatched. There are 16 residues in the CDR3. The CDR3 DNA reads TGTGCCAGCAGAGAACAAACTAGCGACTCCTACAATGAGCAGTTCTTC. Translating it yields CASREQTSDSYNEQFF.

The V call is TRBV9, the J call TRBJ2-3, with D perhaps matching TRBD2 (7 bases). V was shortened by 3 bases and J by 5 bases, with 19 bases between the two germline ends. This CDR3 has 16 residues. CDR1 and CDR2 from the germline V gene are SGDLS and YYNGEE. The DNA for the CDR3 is TGTGCCAGCAGCGCGGGGGGATCCAGGGGAGGAGATACGCAGTATTTT. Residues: CASSAGGSRGGDTQYF.

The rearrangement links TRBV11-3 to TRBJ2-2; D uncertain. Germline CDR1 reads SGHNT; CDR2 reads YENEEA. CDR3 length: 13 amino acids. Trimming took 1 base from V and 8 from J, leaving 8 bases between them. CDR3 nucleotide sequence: TGTGCCAGCAGCTTAGTCCCGGAGGGGGAGCTGTTTTTT. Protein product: CASSLVPEGELFF.

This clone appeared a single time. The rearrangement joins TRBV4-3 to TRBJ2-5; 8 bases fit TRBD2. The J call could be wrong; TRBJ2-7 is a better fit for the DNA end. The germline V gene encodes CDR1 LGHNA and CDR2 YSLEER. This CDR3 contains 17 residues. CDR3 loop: CASSQDPSGRAPYEQYF. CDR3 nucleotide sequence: TGCGCCAGCAGCCAAGATCCCTCCGGGAGGGCCCCTTACGAGCAGTACTTC.